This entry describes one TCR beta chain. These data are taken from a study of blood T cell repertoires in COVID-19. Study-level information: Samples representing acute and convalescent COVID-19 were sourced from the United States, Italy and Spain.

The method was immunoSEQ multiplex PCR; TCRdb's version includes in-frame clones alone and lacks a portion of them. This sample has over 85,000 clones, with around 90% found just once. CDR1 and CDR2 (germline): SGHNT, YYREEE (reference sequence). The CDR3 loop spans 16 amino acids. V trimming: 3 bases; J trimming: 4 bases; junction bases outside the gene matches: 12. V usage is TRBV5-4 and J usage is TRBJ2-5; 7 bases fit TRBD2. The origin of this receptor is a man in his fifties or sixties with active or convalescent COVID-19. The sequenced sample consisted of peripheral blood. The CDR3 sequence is CASSSYGLGWVETQYF. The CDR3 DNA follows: TGTGCCAGCAGCTCCTACGGACTAGGATGGGTAGAGACCCAGTACTTC.